These T cell receptor beta chains were read from a single sample in a study of blood T cell repertoires in COVID-19. Using immunoSEQ multiplex PCR, the repertoire was profiled, and TCRdb retains in-frame clones only, with some absent. Seen here are 35,000 to 40,000 clones, around 90% observed once, and the top ten hold 20% to 25%. Sequencing used peripheral blood. The source is a man between 60 and 75 years old with active or convalescent COVID-19. Each CDR3 is given with its conserved first and last residue. D genes are given only for firm matches. Expanded clones are given a class, and other clones once, few, many or no size at all.

TRBJ2-1	-	TRBV10-3	-	CAISDSQGLANEQFF	TGTGCCATCAGTGACTCCCAGGGGCTAGCCAATGAGCAGTTCTTC
TRBJ1-1	few	TRBV18	TRBD1	CASSAGQGDMNTEAFF	TGTGCCAGCTCGGCCGGACAGGGAGACATGAACACTGAAGCTTTCTTT
TRBJ2-5	-	TRBV28	TRBD2	CASSSPAGGAETQYF	TGTGCCAGCAGTTCCCCAGCGGGAGGGGCAGAGACCCAGTACTTC
TRBJ2-7	-	TRBV7-9	-	CAISLDNEQYF	TGTGCCATCTCCCTAGATAACGAGCAGTACTTC
TRBJ2-1	-	TRBV4-1	TRBD2	CASSQRLAQAGAYNEQFF	TGCGCCAGCAGCCAGCGACTAGCGCAGGCGGGGGCTTACAATGAGCAGTTCTTC
TRBJ2-5	-	TRBV5-1	-	CASSLDGQGETQYF	TGCGCCAGCAGCTTGGATGGTCAGGGGGAGACCCAGTACTTC
TRBJ2-3	-	TRBV11-2	-	CASSLEGKRTDTQYF	TGTGCCAGCAGCCTCGAGGGCAAAAGGACAGATACGCAGTATTTT
TRBJ2-7	-	TRBV28	TRBD1	CASRTQGVYYEQYF	TGTGCCAGCAGGACACAGGGGGTTTACTACGAGCAGTACTTC
TRBJ1-1	-	TRBV6-2/TRBV6-3	-	CASSNMAVTEAFF	TGTGCCAGCAGTAACATGGCGGTGACTGAAGCTTTCTTT
TRBJ2-1	-	TRBV5-4	TRBD2	CASSAGGLAGANEQFF	TGTGCCAGCAGCGCAGGGGGACTAGCGGGAGCGAATGAGCAGTTCTTC
TRBJ1-3	-	TRBV9	-	CASSVDRGNTIYF	TGTGCCAGCAGCGTAGATCGTGGAAACACCATATATTTT
TRBJ2-7	once	TRBV7-9	TRBD2	CASSLAPVTSGSSYEQYF	TGTGCCAGCAGCTTAGCACCCGTAACTAGCGGGAGCTCCTACGAGCAGTACTTC
TRBJ2-2	-	TRBV2	-	CASSGQINTGELFF	TGTGCCAGCAGTGGACAGATTAACACCGGGGAGCTGTTTTTT
TRBJ2-7	-	TRBV6-5	-	CASSYLFAGGVYEQYF	TGTGCCAGCAGTTACCTCTTTGCCGGGGGAGTCTACGAGCAGTACTTC
TRBJ2-6	-	TRBV15	TRBD1	CATSRGSGQGISGANVLTF	TGTGCCACCAGCAGAGGATCGGGACAGGGAATCTCTGGGGCCAACGTCCTGACTTTC
TRBJ2-6	-	TRBV6-5	-	CASSSGFSGANVLTF	TGTGCCAGCAGTTCAGGGTTCTCCGGGGCCAACGTCCTGACTTTC
TRBJ1-3	-	TRBV28	TRBD1	CASSFWSRTGGTDTIYF	TGTGCCAGCAGTTTTTGGAGTCGGACAGGGGGAACGGACACCATATATTTT
TRBJ2-2	-	TRBV16	TRBD1	CASSRTGGDTGELFF	TGTGCCAGCAGCCGGACAGGGGGGGACACCGGGGAGCTGTTTTTT
TRBJ2-1	-	TRBV6-1	-	CASSDPAGEQFF	TGTGCCAGCAGTGACCCGGCGGGTGAGCAGTTCTTC
TRBJ1-2	once	TRBV6-5	TRBD1	CASSRGDRANYGYTF	TGTGCCAGCAGTAGGGGGGACAGAGCTAACTATGGCTACACCTTC
TRBJ2-3	-	TRBV4-2	-	CASSQDQVTDTQYF	TGTGCCAGCAGCCAAGACCAGGTGACAGATACGCAGTATTTT
TRBJ1-1	once	TRBV29-1	TRBD1	CSVEPGGFGEAFF	TGCAGCGTTGAGCCAGGGGGGTTTGGTGAAGCTTTCTTT
TRBJ2-2	-	TRBV14	-	CASSKISAGELFF	TGTGCCAGTAGTAAGATATCCGCCGGGGAGCTGTTTTTT
TRBJ2-7	-	TRBV5-1	TRBD1	CASSFRDRAPPYEQYF	TGCGCCAGCAGCTTTCGGGACAGGGCGCCTCCCTACGAGCAGTACTTC
TRBJ2-1	-	TRBV4-3	-	CASSQEFQGFSYNEQFF	TGCGCCAGCAGCCAAGAATTTCAGGGATTTTCCTACAATGAGCAGTTCTTC
TRBJ2-3	-	TRBV4-3	TRBD2	CASSQGLAGGVDTQYF	TGCGCCAGCAGCCAAGGACTAGCGGGAGGGGTGGATACGCAGTATTTT
TRBJ2-7	-	TRBV28	-	CASSLGRDARF	TGTGCCAGCAGTTTAGGGAGAGACGCAAGATTC
TRBJ2-7	-	TRBV27	TRBD1	CASSPRDRGFYEQYF	TGTGCCAGCAGCCCTCGGGACAGGGGGTTCTACGAGCAGTACTTC
TRBJ2-7	-	TRBV19	-	CASSTRQGGPYEQYF	TGTGCCAGTAGTACCCGTCAGGGTGGGCCTTACGAGCAGTACTTC
TRBJ1-5	-	TRBV3-1/TRBV3-2	-	CASSPYGQPQHF	TGTGCCAGCAGCCCTTACGGTCAGCCCCAGCATTTT
TRBJ1-6	-	TRBV4-3	-	CASSQVIGAKSPLHF	TGCGCCAGCAGCCAAGTGATTGGGGCTAAGTCACCCCTCCACTTT
TRBJ1-6	-	TRBV4-1	TRBD1	CASSQILWTGGNSPLHF	TGCGCCAGCAGCCAGATCCTCTGGACAGGGGGTAATTCACCCCTCCACTTT
TRBJ2-1	-	TRBV7-9	-	CASSSIELDEKYNEQFF	TGTGCCAGCAGCTCGATCGAACTAGACGAGAAATACAATGAGCAGTTCTTC
TRBJ2-1	-	TRBV5-1	-	CASSPGGRAYNEQFF	TGCGCCAGCAGCCCCGGGGGGCGGGCCTACAATGAGCAGTTCTTC
TRBJ2-1	-	TRBV11-3	-	CASSRRGGSNEQFF	TGTGCCAGCAGCCGTCGAGGGGGTTCCAATGAGCAGTTCTTC
TRBJ2-3	-	TRBV7-8	-	CASSSRGSGADTQYF	TGTGCCAGCAGCTCGCGGGGCTCCGGGGCAGATACGCAGTATTTT
TRBJ2-2	-	TRBV28	TRBD1	CASSLGYYRGDTGELFF	TGTGCCAGCAGTTTAGGGTACTACAGGGGAGACACCGGGGAGCTGTTTTTT
TRBJ2-7	-	TRBV5-1	-	CASSLGSRGGEEQYF	TGCGCCAGCAGCTTGGGCAGCAGGGGAGGGGAAGAGCAGTACTTC
TRBJ1-3	-	TRBV27	-	CASKGDGNTIYF	TGTGCCAGCAAGGGGGACGGAAACACCATATATTTT
TRBJ1-5	few	TRBV18	TRBD1	CASSPQTGGYQPQHF	TGTGCCAGCTCACCACAAACAGGGGGGTATCAGCCCCAGCATTTT
TRBJ2-1	-	TRBV27	-	CASCRESYYNEQFF	TGTGCCAGCTGTCGGGAGTCCTACTACAATGAGCAGTTCTTC
TRBJ2-2	-	TRBV9	-	CASSVDGTRDGELFF	TGTGCCAGCAGCGTAGACGGGACAAGGGACGGGGAGCTGTTTTTT
TRBJ2-7	-	TRBV6-1	-	CASSERGPPYEQYF	TGTGCCAGCAGTGAACGAGGGCCCCCCTACGAGCAGTACTTC
TRBJ2-7	once	TRBV13	-	CASSPTRIYSSYEQYF	TGTGCCAGCAGCCCAACCCGGATCTACAGCTCCTACGAGCAGTACTTC
TRBJ2-2	-	TRBV28	TRBD2	CASKGWRESGNEELFF	TGTGCCAGCAAGGGATGGCGGGAGTCCGGGAATGAGGAGCTGTTTTTT
TRBJ1-4	-	TRBV27	TRBD1	CASSPRQGSATNEKLFF	TGTGCCAGCAGTCCCAGACAGGGGTCGGCAACTAATGAAAAACTGTTTTTT
TRBJ1-5	-	TRBV2	TRBD1	CASRGTGLYQPQHF	TGTGCCAGCAGGGGGACAGGGCTCTATCAGCCCCAGCATTTT
TRBJ1-2	-	TRBV28	-	CASDQGTYGYTF	TGTGCCAGCGATCAGGGGACCTATGGCTACACCTTC
TRBJ1-1	-	TRBV5-8	TRBD1	CASSSQGQGPLMNTEAFF	TGTGCCAGCAGCTCTCAAGGACAGGGACCCCTTATGAACACTGAAGCTTTCTTT
TRBJ2-1	-	TRBV5-1	TRBD1	CASSSTGGAGEQFF	TGCGCCAGCAGCTCAACAGGGGGCGCAGGTGAGCAGTTCTTC
TRBJ2-1	-	TRBV15	-	CATSREGRGIHEQFF	TGTGCCACCAGCAGAGAAGGGAGAGGGATACATGAGCAGTTCTTC
TRBJ1-5	-	TRBV28	-	CASSSIPRFNSGNQPQHF	TGTGCCAGCAGTTCCATCCCCCGCTTTAACTCGGGCAATCAGCCCCAGCATTTT
TRBJ1-1	-	TRBV7-9	-	CASSFQGNTEAFF	TGTGCCAGCAGCTTTCAGGGTAACACTGAAGCTTTCTTT
TRBJ2-7	-	TRBV6-6	-	CASSYPDTYEQYF	TGTGCCAGCAGTTACCCGGACACTTACGAGCAGTACTTC
TRBJ2-4	-	TRBV7-2	-	CASNRAPVKVGKNIQYF	TGTGCCAGCAACAGGGCGCCGGTTAAGGTAGGCAAAAACATTCAGTACTTC
TRBJ1-5	-	TRBV9	-	CASSVHGGNQPQHF	TGTGCCAGCAGCGTCCACGGGGGCAATCAGCCCCAGCATTTT